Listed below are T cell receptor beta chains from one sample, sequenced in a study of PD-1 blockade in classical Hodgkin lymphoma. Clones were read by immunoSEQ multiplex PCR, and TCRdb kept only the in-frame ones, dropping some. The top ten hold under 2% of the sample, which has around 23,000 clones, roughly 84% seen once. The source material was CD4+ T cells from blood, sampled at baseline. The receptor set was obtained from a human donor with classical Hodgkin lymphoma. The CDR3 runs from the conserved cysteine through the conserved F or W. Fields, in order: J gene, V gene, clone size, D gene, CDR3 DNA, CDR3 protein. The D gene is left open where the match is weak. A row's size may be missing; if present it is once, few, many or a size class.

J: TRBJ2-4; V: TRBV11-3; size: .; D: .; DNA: TGTGCCAGCAGCTTAGATCAAGGAGGGTCAATAGCCAAAAACATTCAGTACTTC; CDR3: CASSLDQGGSIAKNIQYF
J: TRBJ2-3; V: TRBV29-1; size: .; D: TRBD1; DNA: TGCAGCGTTGAAGGGACGGTCGGGACAGGCACAGATACGCAGTATTTT; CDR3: CSVEGTVGTGTDTQYF
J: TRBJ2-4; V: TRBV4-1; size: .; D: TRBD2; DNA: TGCGCCAGCAGCCGAGACCCAGCAGCGGGGATAAACATTCAGTACTTC; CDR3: CASSRDPAAGINIQYF
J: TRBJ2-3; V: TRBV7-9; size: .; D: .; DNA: TGTGCCAGCAGCTCGGTGGGGAGCACAGATACGCAGTATTTT; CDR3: CASSSVGSTDTQYF
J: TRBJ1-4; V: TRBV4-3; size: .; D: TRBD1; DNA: TGCGCCAGCAGCCAACCCGGGACAGCTAATGAAAAACTGTTTTTT; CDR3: CASSQPGTANEKLFF
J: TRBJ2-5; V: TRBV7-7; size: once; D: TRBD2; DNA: TGTGCCAGCAGCCCAGGACTAGCGGGGGTTCAAGAGACCCAGTACTTC; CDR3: CASSPGLAGVQETQYF
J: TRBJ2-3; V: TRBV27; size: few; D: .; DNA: TGTGCCAGCAGTCCACGGTCGGGTGGGGATACGCAGTATTTT; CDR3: CASSPRSGGDTQYF
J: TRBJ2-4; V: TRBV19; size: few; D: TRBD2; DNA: TGTGCCAGTATGCCCGGACTAGGTAGATCCAAAAACATTCAGTACTTC; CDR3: CASMPGLGRSKNIQYF
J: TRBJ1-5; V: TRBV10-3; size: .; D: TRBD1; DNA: TGTGCCACCGGGAGGACGGGACAGGGGAGCAATCAGCCCCAGCATTTT; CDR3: CATGRTGQGSNQPQHF
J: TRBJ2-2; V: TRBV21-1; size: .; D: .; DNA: TGTGCCAGCAGCAAGGTTCCACCGAACACCGGGGAGCTGTTTTTT; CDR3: CASSKVPPNTGELFF
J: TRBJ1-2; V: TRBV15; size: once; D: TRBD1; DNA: TGTGCCACCAGCGTCGACAGGGTGAATGGCTACACCTTC; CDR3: CATSVDRVNGYTF
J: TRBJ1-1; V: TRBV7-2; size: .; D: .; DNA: TGTGCCAGCAGCTTCGGGGGTAACACTGAAGCTTTCTTT; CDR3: CASSFGGNTEAFF
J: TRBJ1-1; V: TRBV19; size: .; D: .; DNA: TGTGCCAGTAGTAAGACGGACATCATGAACACTGAAGCTTTCTTT; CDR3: CASSKTDIMNTEAFF
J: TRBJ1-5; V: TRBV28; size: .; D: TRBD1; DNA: TGTGCCCACGCCGGGACAGGGGGCCCAAATCAGCCCCAGCATTTT; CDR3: CAHAGTGGPNQPQHF
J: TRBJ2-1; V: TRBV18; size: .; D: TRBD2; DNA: TGTGCCAGCCGCCCAAGCGGGGGGGGTAATGAGCAGTTCTTC; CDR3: CASRPSGGGNEQFF
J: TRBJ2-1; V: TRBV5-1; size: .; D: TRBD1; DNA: TGCGCCAGCAGCTTGCAAAATACCGGGACAGGGGGCCGCAATGAGCAGTTCTTC; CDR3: CASSLQNTGTGGRNEQFF
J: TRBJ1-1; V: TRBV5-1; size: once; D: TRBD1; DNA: TGCGCCAGCAGCTTGGCAGCAGGGGGCGCATTCACTGAAGCTTTCTTT; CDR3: CASSLAAGGAFTEAFF
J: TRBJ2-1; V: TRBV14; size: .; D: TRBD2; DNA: TGTGCCAGCAGCTCACGACTAGCGGGGGGGCTTTATGAGCAGTTCTTC; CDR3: CASSSRLAGGLYEQFF
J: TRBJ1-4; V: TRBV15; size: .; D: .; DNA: TGTGCCACCTCCGGGGTCGTTGAAAAACTGTTTTTT; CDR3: CATSGVVEKLFF
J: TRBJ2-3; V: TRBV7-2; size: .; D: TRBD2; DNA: TGTGCCAGCAGCACCGGGGGGGACCGGGATACGCAGTATTTT; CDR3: CASSTGGDRDTQYF
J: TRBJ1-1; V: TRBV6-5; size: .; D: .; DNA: TGTGCCACCAGGTCAGGCTCCATTGAAGCTTTCTTT; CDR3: CATRSGSIEAFF
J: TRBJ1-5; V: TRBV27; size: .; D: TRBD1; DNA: TGTGCCAGCTCCCTAGCCGGGACAGGGAAGCAGCCCCAGCATTTT; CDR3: CASSLAGTGKQPQHF
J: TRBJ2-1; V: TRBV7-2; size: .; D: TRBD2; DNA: TGTGCCAGCAGCTTAGTGGGGGGGAATGAGCAGTTCTTC; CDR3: CASSLVGGNEQFF
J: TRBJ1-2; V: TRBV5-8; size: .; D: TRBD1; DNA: TGTGCCAACGTCCTTAAGTATGACAGGGCTAACTATGGCTACACCTTC; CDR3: CANVLKYDRANYGYTF
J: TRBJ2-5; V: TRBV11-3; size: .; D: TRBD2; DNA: TGTGCCAGCAGCCCCGGCGGGACTAGCGGGGCTAACGGGGAGACCCAGTACTTC; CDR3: CASSPGGTSGANGETQYF
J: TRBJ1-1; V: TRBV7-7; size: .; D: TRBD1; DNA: TGTGCTAGCAGCTTGGACAGGGGTTCTGAAGCTTTCTTT; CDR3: CASSLDRGSEAFF
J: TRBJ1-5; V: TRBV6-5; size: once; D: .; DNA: TGTGCCAGCAGTTACGTGGGGGAAGGCAATCAGCCCCAGCATTTT; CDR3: CASSYVGEGNQPQHF
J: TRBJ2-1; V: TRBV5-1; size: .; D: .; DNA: TGCGCCAGCAAAGGCGAGAATGAGCAGTTCTTC; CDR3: CASKGENEQFF
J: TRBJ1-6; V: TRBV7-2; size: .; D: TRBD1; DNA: TGTGCCAGCAGCTCCCCGGTCCCGGGACAGAGGAATTCACCCCTCCACTTT; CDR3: CASSSPVPGQRNSPLHF
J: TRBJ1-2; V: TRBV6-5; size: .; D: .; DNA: TGTGCCAGCAGTTACTCATACGGCCAGGGGTATGGCTACACCTTC; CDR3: CASSYSYGQGYGYTF
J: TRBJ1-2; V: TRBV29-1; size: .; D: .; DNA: TGCAGCTCCGGTGAGGATAACTATGGCTACACCTTC; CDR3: CSSGEDNYGYTF
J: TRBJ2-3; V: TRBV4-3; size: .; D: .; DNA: TGCGCCAGCAGCCCCGTTGGGGGGAATACGCAGTATTTT; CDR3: CASSPVGGNTQYF
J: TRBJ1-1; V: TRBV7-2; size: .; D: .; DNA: TGTGCCAGCAGCTTAGCGCCCGGGGGAGGCATGAACACTGAAGCTTTCTTT; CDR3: CASSLAPGGGMNTEAFF
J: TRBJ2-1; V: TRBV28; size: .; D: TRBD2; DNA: TGTGCCAGCAGGTCCGGGACTAGCGGGAGGAATGAGCAGTTCTTC; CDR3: CASRSGTSGRNEQFF
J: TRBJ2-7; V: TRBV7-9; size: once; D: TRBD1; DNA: TGTGCCAGCAGCTTAGCAGGGGGCGCGTTTTACGAGCAGTACTTC; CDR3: CASSLAGGAFYEQYF
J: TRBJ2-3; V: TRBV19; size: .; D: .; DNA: TGTGCCAGCCTCGCCGGGGCGGGGGCAGGTACGGATACGCAGTATTTT; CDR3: CASLAGAGAGTDTQYF
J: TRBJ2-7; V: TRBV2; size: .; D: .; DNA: TGTGCCAGCAGGCGGACATACGACTCCTACGAGCAGTACTTC; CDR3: CASRRTYDSYEQYF
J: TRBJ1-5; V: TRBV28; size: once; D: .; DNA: TGTGCCAGCAGTTTACCAGGGCGCGGCAGCAATCAGCCCCAGCATTTT; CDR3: CASSLPGRGSNQPQHF
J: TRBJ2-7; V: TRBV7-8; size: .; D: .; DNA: TGTGCCAGCAGCTTAGGGGAACAGGGCTACGAGCAGTACTTC; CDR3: CASSLGEQGYEQYF
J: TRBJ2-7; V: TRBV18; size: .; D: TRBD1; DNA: TGTGCCAGCTCACCACCAGGGACAGGGGTCCACGAGCAGTACTTC; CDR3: CASSPPGTGVHEQYF
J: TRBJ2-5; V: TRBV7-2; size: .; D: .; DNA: TGTGCCAGCAGCCCCGGACACAAGGAGACCCAGTACTTC; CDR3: CASSPGHKETQYF
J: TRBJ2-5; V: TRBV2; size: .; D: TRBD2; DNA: TGTGCCAGCAGGCCGGGAGGGGAACAGACCCAGTACTTC; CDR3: CASRPGGEQTQYF
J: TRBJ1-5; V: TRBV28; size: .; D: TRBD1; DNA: TGTGCCAGCACAGGGGGCCTTCAGCCCCAGCATTTT; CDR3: CASTGGLQPQHF
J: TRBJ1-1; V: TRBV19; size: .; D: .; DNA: TGTGCCAGTACCCCCGGGACGGGAGAGGCGAGCACTGAAGCTTTCTTT; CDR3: CASTPGTGEASTEAFF
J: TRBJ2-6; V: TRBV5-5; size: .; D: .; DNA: TGTGCCAGCAGCTCCCGACACTCTGGGGCCAACGTCCTGACTTTC; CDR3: CASSSRHSGANVLTF
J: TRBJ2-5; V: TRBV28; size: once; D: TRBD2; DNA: TGTGCCAGCAGTTCCCCCGCGGGGGGCGGAGAGACCCAGTACTTC; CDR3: CASSSPAGGGETQYF